This entry lists 29 T cell receptor beta chains sequenced from one sample in a study of T cells in Graves' hyperthyroidism and ophthalmopathy. TCR beta CDR3 sequences were amplified from RNA transcripts. Researchers ran a first-round RT-PCR on the TCR CDR3 using the HTBI primer set. From the multiplex PCR reads, TCRdb called clonotypes with MiXCR, one entry per CDR3 protein. Here the sample spans hundreds of thousands of distinct CDR3 sequences, 20% being singletons. Sequencing was carried out using blood. The receptors here all came from a man aged 25-45 years with Graves' ophthalmopathy.

This clonotype showed up just once. J is TRBJ2-1 and V is TRBV9, with 15 nucleotides matching TRBD2. Germline values: CDR1 SGDLS, CDR2 YYNGEE. J was trimmed by 10 bases and V by 4 bases; bases with no gene match: 12. This CDR3 is built from 17 residues. This CDR3 reads CASSPRRTSGGGQEQFF. DNA for the CDR3: TGTGCCAGCAGCCCTCGACGGACTAGCGGGGGGGGGCAGGAGCAGTTCTTC.

Only a few counts were recorded for this clonotype. The chain recombines TRBV27 with TRBJ2-1; 10 positions match TRBD1. The V segment lost 8 bases and the J segment 4 bases; nucleotides outside the gene matches: 8. Germline CDR1 and CDR2: MNHEY and SMNVEV (reference sequence). The CDR3 is 15 amino acids. The chain's CDR3 is CASSIRQGAYNEQFF. The DNA of the CDR3 is TGTGCCAGCTCAATCCGACAGGGGGCTTACAATGAGCAGTTCTTC.

This clonotype has more than one count but fewer than ten. The chain combines TRBV20-1 with TRBJ1-6; TRBD1 matches 12 bases. CDR3 size: 17 residues. Germline CDR1 DFQATT, CDR2 SNEGSKA (reference sequence). The V segment lost 0 bases and the J segment 8 bases; nucleotides outside the gene matches: 8. The CDR3 bases are TGCAGTGCTAGAGATCGTCCCGGGACAGGGGGCTATTCACCCCTCCACTTT. Translated: CSARDRPGTGGYSPLHF.

This clonotype was recorded a few times. CDR3 residues: CSAFGTTKWETQYF. CDR3 bases: TGCAGTGCTTTCGGGACTACCAAGTGGGAGACCCAGTACTTC. The chain carries TRBV20-1 and TRBJ2-5, with 7 bases fitting TRBD2. The CDR3 extends over 14 amino acids. Trimming removed 5 bases from V and 5 bases from J; junction bases left unmatched: 11. Per the germline V gene, CDR1 is DFQATT and CDR2 is SNEGSKA (reference sequence).

In the case of this clonotype: At one end, the junction sequence differs from germline, possibly due to a read error. CDR3 region: CASSLDGRKDTQYF. CDR3 DNA sequence: TGCGCCAGCAGCTTGGACGGGAGAAAGGATACGCAGTATTTT. This rearrangement joins TRBV5-5 to TRBJ2-3; D perhaps matches TRBD2 (6 bases). The length of the CDR3 is 14 residues. The V gene's germline CDR1 is SGHKS and CDR2 YYEKEE (reference sequence).

The genes are TRBV7-2 and TRBJ1-6, with 7 bases fitting TRBD1. This CDR3 spans 13 amino acids. V shed 7 bases and J 6 bases; nucleotides not matched to a gene: 3. Looked up from germline, CDR1 is SGHTA and CDR2 is FQGNSA. CDR3 in amino acids: CASKGDSNSPLHF. The CDR3 nucleotides read TGTGCCAGCAAAGGGGACAGTAATTCACCCCTCCACTTT.

A few counts support this clonotype. V usage is TRBV30 and J usage is TRBJ2-3; D call uncertain. V lost 2 bases, J lost 0 bases, and 6 bases lay in between. The CDR3 is made up of 13 amino acids. CDR1 and CDR2 (germline): GTSNPN, SVGIG (reference sequence). The CDR3 region is CAWSSRSTDTQYF. CDR3 DNA: TGTGCCTGGAGTAGCCGTAGCACAGATACGCAGTATTTT.

This clonotype was recorded at least ten times. The chain recombines TRBV11-2 with TRBJ2-1; a weak D match, TRBD2 (5 bases). Germline lookup yields CDR1 SGHAT and CDR2 FQNNGV. V lost 6 bases to trimming and J lost 8 bases, with 11 bases between them. CDR3 length: 12 residues. The CDR3 sequence is CASRLVGDEQFF. CDR3 nucleotides: TGTGCCAGCAGATTGGTGGGAGATGAGCAGTTCTTC.

The rearrangement uses TRBV5-4 and TRBJ2-1, with TRBD2 matching 10 bases. The CDR3 runs to 15 residues. J lost 4 bases, V lost 2 bases, and 3 bases had no gene match. Germline lookup yields CDR1 SGHNT and CDR2 YYREEE (reference sequence). CDR3 sequence (DNA): TGTGCCAGCAGCTTACTAGCGGGACAATACAATGAGCAGTTCTTC. As protein: CASSLLAGQYNEQFF.

The chain joins TRBV7-2 to TRBJ2-7, with D perhaps TRBD1 or TRBD2 (5 bases each). The ends were cut back, 1 base at V and 0 bases at J, with 13 bases in the middle. CDR1 is SGHTA and CDR2 is FQGNSA in the germline V gene. The CDR3 has 16 residues. CDR3 protein: CASSLGGSGNSYEQYF. The CDR3 DNA is TGTGCCAGCAGCTTAGGGGGGTCGGGGAACTCCTACGAGCAGTACTTC.

This clonotype showed up just a few times. The rearrangement uses TRBV20-1 and TRBJ2-3; D remains ambiguous. Per the germline V gene, CDR1 is DFQATT and CDR2 is SNEGSKA (reference sequence). The CDR3 spans 12 residues. Trimming pared 6 bases from V and 4 bases from J, leaving 11 bases between. CDR3 nucleotide sequence: TGCAGTGCCCTAAGTGCGGCAGATACGCAGTATTTT. This sequence encodes CSALSAADTQYF.

In its sample, this clonotype was seen a few times. The chain is built from TRBV6-5 and TRBJ1-6, with D possibly TRBD1 on 6 matching bases. The germline gives CDR1 MNHEY, CDR2 SVGAGI. The CDR3 extends over 16 amino acids. The V end was cut by 2 bases, the J end by 4 bases, with 12 bases between. DNA of the CDR3: TGTGCCAGCAGTTACCAGGACAGCTCATATAATTCACCCCTCCACTTT. It is translated as CASSYQDSSYNSPLHF.

J is TRBJ1-3 and V is TRBV7-9, with 7 nucleotides matching TRBD1. Germline-derived CDR1 and CDR2 are SEHNR and FQNEAQ (reference sequence). Germline trimming cut 5 bases from V and 0 bases from J; bases unmatched to any gene: 7. The CDR3 length is 16 residues. The CDR3 coding sequence is TGTGCCAGCAGCCCGGGACAGACGATCTCTGGAAACACCATATATTTT. Amino acid sequence: CASSPGQTISGNTIYF. The full variable domain, completed using reference TRBV7-9 and TRBJ1-3, is DTGVSQNPRHKITKRGQNVTFRCDPISEHNRLYWYRQTLGQGPEFLTYFQNEAQLEKSRLLSDRFSAERPKGSFSTLEIQRTEQGDSAMYLCASSPGQTISGNTIYFGEGSWLTVV.

This clonotype occurred many times. The chain links TRBV2 to TRBJ2-5; TRBD1 might be the D (5 bases). Germline V gene lookup returns CDR1 SNHLY and CDR2 FYNNEI. Trimming cost V 7 bases and J 1 base, with 13 bases left between them. The CDR3 contains 14 residues. CDR3 amino acids: CASIYQGSQETQYF. The CDR3 coding sequence is TGTGCCAGCATATACCAGGGATCCCAAGAGACCCAGTACTTC.

This clonotype was counted at least ten times. The chain recombines TRBV6-2 or TRBV6-3 with TRBJ2-7; 9 bases align to TRBD1. With V trimmed by 6 bases and J by 5 bases, 8 bases remained unmatched. The germline CDR1 and CDR2 sequences are MNHEY and SVGEGT. The CDR3 length is 14 residues. CDR3 DNA sequence: TGTGCCAGCAGACAAGGGACAGGGAACCACGAGCAGTACTTC. It codes for CASRQGTGNHEQYF.

This clonotype showed up just a few times. The chain uses TRBV29-1 and TRBJ1-1, with D unresolved. This CDR3 has 11 amino acids. The V gene's germline CDR1 is SQVTM and CDR2 ANQGSEA. Deletions cut 7 bases from V and 0 bases from J, with 6 bases between. The CDR3 loop reads CSGQVNTEAFF. In DNA, the CDR3 is TGCAGCGGCCAAGTGAACACTGAAGCTTTCTTT.

This clonotype was found many times. The rearrangement links TRBV12-3 or TRBV12-4 to TRBJ2-3; D ambiguous. Trimming took off 7 bases at V and 0 bases at J, with 8 bases between the two ends. The CDR3 length is 13 residues. The CDR3 reads CASTPGSTDTQYF. CDR3 DNA sequence: TGTGCCAGCACCCCCGGGAGCACAGATACGCAGTATTTT.

The genes are TRBV30 and TRBJ2-3; D remains unclear. Germline CDR1 reads GTSNPN; CDR2 reads SVGIG (reference sequence). The V end was cut by 4 bases, the J end by 1 base, with 12 bases between. The length of the CDR3 is 14 residues. CDR3 in amino acids: CAWNPTVRTDTQYF. In DNA, the CDR3 is TGTGCCTGGAACCCCACCGTCCGCACAGATACGCAGTATTTT.

This chain links TRBV25-1 with TRBJ2-2; 8 nucleotides align to TRBD1. Germline lookup yields CDR1 MGHDK and CDR2 SYGVNS. Trimming cost V 3 bases and J 7 bases; bases outside gene matches: 7. The CDR3 extends over 15 amino acids. This chain's CDR3 is CASSDRQGAGGELFF. The CDR3 DNA is TGTGCCAGCAGTGACCGCCAGGGGGCTGGCGGGGAGCTGTTTTTT.

A remark on this clonotype: A junction boundary mismatches the germline segment, possibly from a read error. The chain is built from TRBV6-1 and TRBJ2-3, with D possibly matching TRBD1 (5 bases). The CDR3 spans 13 residues. Germline CDR1 reads MNHNS; CDR2 reads SASEGT. This chain's CDR3 is CASNEGGTDTQYF. The CDR3 coding sequence is TGCGCCAGCAATGAAGGGGGCACAGATACGCAGTATTTT.

Ten or more counts support this clonotype. This sequence joins TRBV7-9 and TRBJ1-1, with unresolved D. Germline-derived CDR1 and CDR2 are SEHNR and FQNEAQ (reference sequence). Deletions cut 7 bases from V and 5 bases from J, with 14 bases between. The CDR3 is 13 amino acids. CDR3 protein: CASTTPGGTEAFF. In DNA, the CDR3 is TGTGCCAGCACCACCCCCGGTGGGACTGAAGCTTTCTTT.

The chain couples TRBV7-9 to TRBJ2-5; D is possibly TRBD1 or TRBD2 (6 bases each). V was clipped by 4 bases and J by 2 bases, with 14 bases between them. The CDR3 runs to 15 residues. Germline loops: CDR1 SEHNR, CDR2 FQNEAQ (reference sequence). The DNA for the CDR3 is TGTGCCAGCAGCTCTACCGGGGGCACTCAAGAGACCCAGTACTTC. Translating it yields CASSSTGGTQETQYF.

The rearrangement uses TRBV30 and TRBJ2-7, with 7 bases lining up with TRBD2. Per germline, CDR1 GTSNPN and CDR2 SVGIG (reference sequence). The CDR3 is 12 amino acids. The V gene end was trimmed by 4 bases and the J gene end by 6 bases; junction bases not matched to a gene: 6. This CDR3 reads CAWNVGRTEQYF. DNA for the CDR3: TGTGCCTGGAATGTCGGGAGGACCGAGCAGTACTTC.

This clonotype was counted ten times or more. The V and J genes are TRBV6-5 and TRBJ1-1; D unclear. V was pared by 0 bases and J by 5 bases, with 10 bases between. This CDR3 comprises 14 residues. CDR1 is MNHEY, CDR2 SVGAGI, per germline. The CDR3, as DNA: TGTGCCAGCAGTTACTCTCGGGGAGGGACTGAAGCTTTCTTT. It codes for CASSYSRGGTEAFF.

This clonotype was seen at least ten times. The J gene is TRBJ2-1, the V gene TRBV12-3 or TRBV12-4, with D perhaps TRBD1 or TRBD2 (5 bases each). V was clipped by 6 bases and J by 2 bases, with 17 bases between them. The CDR3 loop spans 16 amino acids. CDR3 DNA sequence: TGTGCCAGCAGCCTCTGGGGGTCAAGAGCCTACAATGAGCAGTTCTTC. This encodes CASSLWGSRAYNEQFF.

This clonotype turned up a few times. The chain links TRBV7-2 to TRBJ1-4; unclear D gene. This CDR3 is built from 15 residues. Deletions cut 0 bases from V and 5 bases from J, with 10 bases between. CDR1 and CDR2 (germline): SGHTA, FQGNSA. CDR3 DNA: TGTGCCAGCAGCTTAGCCGGACCGTTAAATGAAAAACTGTTTTTT. This translates into CASSLAGPLNEKLFF.

V usage is TRBV7-2 and J usage is TRBJ2-5; tentative D call: TRBD2 (6 bases). The germline V and J ends were trimmed by 5 bases and 8 bases, with 24 bases remaining between them. This CDR3 has 16 residues. Germline-derived CDR1 and CDR2 are SGHTA and FQGNSA. The CDR3 nucleotides are TGTGCCAGCAGCACCCTATCACAGGACTGGAGGGAAACCCAGTACTTC. This codes for CASSTLSQDWRETQYF.

This clonotype occurred many times. The chain uses TRBV5-8 and TRBJ2-7; 8 bases fit TRBD1. V trimming: 6 bases; J trimming: 2 bases; junction bases outside the gene matches: 7. Germline V gene lookup returns CDR1 SGHTS and CDR2 YDEGEE. The CDR3 is 14 residues long. The CDR3 DNA sequence: TGTGCCAGCATAGGACAGGGTGCCCCCTACGAGCAGTACTTC. This sequence encodes CASIGQGAPYEQYF.

The CDR3 bases are TGTGCCAGCAGCTACGGTCCCATCGCCAATGAGCAGTTCTTC. Amino acid sequence: CASSYGPIANEQFF. The V gene is TRBV7-3, the J gene TRBJ2-1, with D hard to call. Germline CDR1 and CDR2: SGHTA and FQGTGA. V shed 4 bases and J shed 6 bases, with 13 bases lying between them. The CDR3 loop spans 14 amino acids.